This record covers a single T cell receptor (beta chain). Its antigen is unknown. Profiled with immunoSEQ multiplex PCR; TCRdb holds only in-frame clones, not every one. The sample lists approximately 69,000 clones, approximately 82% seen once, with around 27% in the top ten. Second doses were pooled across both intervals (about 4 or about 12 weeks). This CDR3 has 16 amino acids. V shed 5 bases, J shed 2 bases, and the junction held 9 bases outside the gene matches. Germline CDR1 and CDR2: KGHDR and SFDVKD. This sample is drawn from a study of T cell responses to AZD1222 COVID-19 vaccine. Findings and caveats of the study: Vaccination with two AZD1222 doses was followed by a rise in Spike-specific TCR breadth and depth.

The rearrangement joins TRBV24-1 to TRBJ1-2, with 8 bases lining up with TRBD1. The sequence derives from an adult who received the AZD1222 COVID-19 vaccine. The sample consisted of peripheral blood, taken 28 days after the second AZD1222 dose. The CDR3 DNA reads TGTGCCACCAGTGCCCGTGACAGGGGCCAAAACTATGGCTACACCTTC. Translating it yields CATSARDRGQNYGYTF.